This passage covers 27 T cell receptor beta chains from one sample sequenced in a study of blood T cell repertoires in COVID-19. Repertoires were generated with immunoSEQ multiplex PCR, while TCRdb's copy carries only in-frame clones and drops some. The top ten clones hold approximately 9.9% of a sample with 250,000 to 300,000 clones, 80% to 90% of them seen once. Material: peripheral blood. The receptors come from a woman aged 70-85 years with acute or convalescent COVID-19.

This clone was detected only a few times. The rearrangement uses TRBV5-4 and TRBJ1-2; TRBD1 matches at 7 bases. Germline lookup yields CDR1 SGHNT and CDR2 YYREEE (reference sequence). V shed 3 bases, J shed 8 bases, and the junction held 10 bases outside the gene matches. The CDR3 is made up of 14 amino acids. The CDR3 nucleotides read TGTGCCAGCAGCTCACTGACAGGGAAGATGGGCTACACCTTC. Protein sequence: CASSSLTGKMGYTF.

In this sample, this clone turned up a few times. The rearrangement joins TRBV5-4 to TRBJ2-6, with 7 bases lining up with TRBD2. Germline assignment: CDR1 SGHNT and CDR2 YYREEE (reference sequence). V was clipped by 4 bases and J by 0 bases; unmatched bases: 7. The CDR3 has 17 residues. CDR3 in DNA: TGTGCCAGCAGCGGGGGGGACTGGAGCTCTGGGGCCAACGTCCTGACTTTC. Translating it yields CASSGGDWSSGANVLTF.

The rearrangement links TRBV7-3 to TRBJ1-1; 7 bases align to TRBD1. This CDR3 comprises 14 residues. V shed 5 bases and J 6 bases; nucleotides not matched to a gene: 9. From germline, CDR1 is SGHTA and CDR2 FQGTGA. CDR3 nucleotides: TGTGCCAGCAGCCCCTCAACAGGGGCGGCTGAAGCTTTCTTT. Residues: CASSPSTGAAEAFF.

This clone occurred once. The chain is built from TRBV9 and TRBJ2-7, with 11 bases that match TRBD2. CDR1 and CDR2 (germline): SGDLS, YYNGEE. The CDR3 sequence is 16 residues long. V gave up 0 bases and J gave up 2 bases; unmatched junction bases: 4. CDR3 in DNA: TGTGCCAGCAGCGTAGGAGTTAGCGGGGGGGCCTACGAGCAGTACTTC. It encodes CASSVGVSGGAYEQYF.

The J gene is TRBJ2-7, the V gene TRBV12-5, with unresolved D. Germline CDR1 is LGHNT and CDR2 is FRNRAP. Trimming took off 0 bases at V and 3 bases at J, with 6 bases between the two ends. The CDR3 consists of 13 residues. CDR3 bases: TGTGCTAGTGGTTTGGTACGAGACTACGAGCAGTACTTC. This sequence encodes CASGLVRDYEQYF.

The CDR3 DNA reads as TGTGCCAGCAGTTCCACAGCGGCAACTAATGAAAAACTGTTTTTT. Protein: CASSSTAATNEKLFF. The chain couples TRBV28 to TRBJ1-4, with unresolved D. The CDR3 runs 15 residues. Germline V gives CDR1 MDHEN, CDR2 SYDVKM. The V end lost 4 bases, the J end lost 0 bases, and 9 bases lay between the germline ends.

The rearrangement uses TRBV9 and TRBJ1-2, with TRBD1 matching over 7 bases. V shed 4 bases and J 4 bases; nucleotides not matched to a gene: 10. The CDR3 sequence is 15 residues long. CDR1 and CDR2 (germline): SGDLS, YYNGEE. The CDR3 DNA follows: TGTGCCAGCAGCCTCGATCATGACAGGGCCTATGGCTACACCTTC. Translating it yields CASSLDHDRAYGYTF.

This clone was detected only once. The genes are TRBV15 and TRBJ2-1, with D hard to call. Trimming shortened V by 1 base and J by 8 bases, and 6 bases separated the two germline ends. The germline V gene has CDR1 LNHNV and CDR2 YYDKDF (reference sequence). The CDR3 length is 12 residues. The CDR3: CATSRVEHEQFF. The CDR3, as DNA: TGTGCCACCAGCAGAGTGGAGCATGAGCAGTTCTTC.

The genes are TRBV5-1 and TRBJ2-5, with D perhaps TRBD2 (6 bases). V was pared by 2 bases and J by 5 bases, with 10 bases between. This CDR3 has 13 amino acids. CDR1 and CDR2 from the germline V gene are SGHRS and YFSETQ. Written as DNA, the CDR3 is TGCGCCAGCAGCTTTGGCGGGGCGGAGACCCAGTACTTC. Its translation: CASSFGGAETQYF.

The chain carries TRBV18 and TRBJ1-2; possibly TRBD1 for D (6 bases). The V end lost 5 bases, the J end lost 4 bases, and 17 bases lay between the germline ends. This CDR3 region has 15 residues. CDR1 is KGHSH and CDR2 is LQKENI in the germline V gene. CDR3 in DNA: TGTGCCAGCTCAACCGGGGGGGCGAACCCCTATGGCTACACCTTC. This encodes CASSTGGANPYGYTF.

The chain recombines TRBV2 with TRBJ1-5; no reliable D call. Per germline, CDR1 SNHLY and CDR2 FYNNEI. Trimming left V 5 bases short and J 7 bases short, with 15 bases between. This CDR3 contains 14 residues. DNA for the CDR3: TGTGCCAGCAGTACCCAACAAGGAGGCCAGCCCCAGCATTTT. Residues: CASSTQQGGQPQHF.

J is TRBJ2-3 and V is TRBV5-1; TRBD2 matches 9 bases. The CDR3 loop spans 15 amino acids. In germline, CDR1 is SGHRS, CDR2 YFSETQ. V lost 1 base to trimming and J lost 1 base; unmatched junction nucleotides: 1. The CDR3 DNA sequence: TGCGCCAGCAGCTTGAGGACTAGCGGCACAGATACGCAGTATTTT. Translation: CASSLRTSGTDTQYF.

V gene TRBV18 combines with J gene TRBJ1-4; TRBD1 aligns across 7 bases. The CDR3 totals 16 residues. V lost 3 bases and J lost 7; bases outside the gene matches: 11. Germline CDR1 reads KGHSH; CDR2 reads LQKENI. The CDR3 loop is CASSPVKTGWAEKLFF. The CDR3 DNA reads as TGTGCCAGCTCACCGGTGAAGACAGGGTGGGCTGAAAAACTGTTTTTT.

The chain uses TRBV6-1 and TRBJ2-1; weak D call: TRBD2 (5 bases). Trimming took off 2 bases at V and 8 bases at J, with 16 bases between the two ends. Per the germline V gene, CDR1 is MNHNS and CDR2 is SASEGT. The CDR3 has 15 amino acids. CDR3 in amino acids: CASSEWAPGRDEQFF. CDR3 sequence (DNA): TGTGCCAGCAGTGAATGGGCTCCGGGGAGAGATGAGCAGTTCTTC.

CDR3 bases: TGTGCTAGTGGTTTGGTGGGGGCTACAGCTTTCTTT. Its protein product is CASGLVGATAFF. This chain joins TRBV12-5 and TRBJ1-1; D is perhaps TRBD1 (6 bases). The V and J ends lost 0 bases and 10 bases respectively, with 9 bases between them. The CDR3 sequence is 12 residues long. The V gene's germline CDR1 is LGHNT and CDR2 FRNRAP.

The chain employs TRBV18 and TRBJ2-3, with D possibly being TRBD2 (6 bases). This CDR3 region has 14 residues. Germline CDR1 reads KGHSH; CDR2 reads LQKENI. Deletions cut 2 bases from V and 6 bases from J, with 12 bases between. CDR3 bases: TGTGCCAGCTCACCAGGAGGGGTCCACGATACGCAGTATTTT. As protein: CASSPGGVHDTQYF.

V usage is TRBV5-1 and J usage is TRBJ2-5; 8 bases are a match to TRBD2. The CDR3 totals 14 residues. J lost 4 bases, V lost 4 bases, and 6 bases had no gene match. The V gene's germline CDR1 is SGHRS and CDR2 YFSETQ. The CDR3 DNA reads as TGCGCCAGCAGCCTCGGGGGGGCCGTAGAGACCCAGTACTTC. Its translation is CASSLGGAVETQYF. The variable domain in full, completed from reference TRBV5-1 and TRBJ2-5, reads KAGVTQTPRYLIKTRGQQVTLSCSPISGHRSVSWYQQTPGQGLQFLFEYFSETQRNKGNFPGRFSGRQFSNSRSEMNVSTLELGDSALYLCASSLGGAVETQYFGPGTRLLVL.

The chain uses TRBV5-4 and TRBJ1-1; the D is unclear. Trimming pared 1 base from V and 2 bases from J, leaving 9 bases between. This CDR3 has 14 residues. CDR1 is SGHNT and CDR2 is YYREEE in the germline V gene (reference sequence). The CDR3 coding sequence is TGTGCCAGCAGCTTGCGGGGTCCAAACACTGAAGCTTTCTTT. Translated, it gives CASSLRGPNTEAFF.

The chain joins TRBV2 to TRBJ1-2; D may be TRBD1 (6 bases). Germline CDR1 reads SNHLY; CDR2 reads FYNNEI. CDR3 length: 13 amino acids. The ends were cut back, 6 bases at V and 7 bases at J, with 15 bases in the middle. DNA for the CDR3: TGTGCCAGCAGCTTTTCAGGGGTTGGTGGCTACACCTTC. Translation gives CASSFSGVGGYTF. Looking up the rest from reference TRBV2 and TRBJ1-2 gives the full variable domain: EPEVTQTPSHQVTQMGQEVILRCVPISNHLYFYWYRQILGQKVEFLVSFYNNEISEKSEIFDDQFSVERPDGSNFTLKIRSTKLEDSAMYFCASSFSGVGGYTFGSGTRLTVV.

This chain joins TRBV7-9 and TRBJ2-1, with 7 bases aligning to TRBD1. Germline assignment: CDR1 SEHNR and CDR2 FQNEAQ (reference sequence). Unmatched junction bases numbered 7, after V lost 3 bases and J lost 5 bases. This CDR3 is built from 15 residues. DNA of the CDR3: TGTGCCAGCAGCTTCGGGACAGCTACTAACAATGAGCAGTTCTTC. Translating gives CASSFGTATNNEQFF.

This chain uses TRBV18 with TRBJ1-5, with D unclear. This CDR3 is 14 amino acids long. Germline V gene sequence: CDR1 KGHSH, CDR2 LQKENI. The germline V and J ends were trimmed by 6 bases and 4 bases, with 13 bases remaining between them. The CDR3 coding sequence is TGTGCCAGCTCTGGGCCGCCGGGGAATCAGCCCCAGCATTTT. The encoded protein is CASSGPPGNQPQHF.

The rearrangement links TRBV5-1 to TRBJ2-5; 8 bases match TRBD2. The CDR3 is 15 amino acids. V dropped 0 bases and J dropped 5; count of bases not matched to a gene: 6. Per the germline V gene, CDR1 is SGHRS and CDR2 is YFSETQ. CDR3 residues: CASSLGGSGEETQYF. The CDR3 bases are TGCGCCAGCAGCTTGGGTGGTAGCGGGGAGGAGACCCAGTACTTC.

The V and J genes are TRBV2 and TRBJ2-3, with TRBD1 identical over 7 bases. Germline-derived CDR1 and CDR2 are SNHLY and FYNNEI. V lost 2 bases and J lost 2; bases outside the gene matches: 4. The CDR3 has 15 amino acids. The CDR3 DNA follows: TGTGCCAGCAGTGAAACAGGGGCCAACACAGATACGCAGTATTTT. Residues: CASSETGANTDTQYF.

The V call is TRBV2, the J call TRBJ1-2, with a possible D match to TRBD1 (6 bases). Trimming took off 7 bases at V and 8 bases at J, with 17 bases between the two ends. CDR1 and CDR2 from the germline V gene are SNHLY and FYNNEI. The CDR3 loop spans 13 amino acids. In DNA form, the CDR3 reads TGTGCCAGCACACTACAGGGCCTGGGGGGCTACACCTTC. Translated, it gives CASTLQGLGGYTF.

This clone came up once. The V and J genes are TRBV6-1 and TRBJ2-3, with 11 positions matching TRBD2. The CDR3 is 16 residues long. CDR1 is MNHNS and CDR2 is SASEGT in the germline V gene. The V gene end was trimmed by 2 bases and the J gene end by 1 base; junction bases not matched to a gene: 2. CDR3 in amino acids: CASSESSGGGTDTQYF. CDR3 DNA sequence: TGTGCCAGCAGTGAAAGTAGCGGGGGGGGCACAGATACGCAGTATTTT.

The CDR3: CASTRTGFNEQFF. The CDR3 bases are TGTGCCAGCACCAGAACAGGGTTCAATGAGCAGTTCTTC. This sequence joins TRBV9 and TRBJ2-1, with D possibly matching TRBD1 (6 bases). The CDR3 has 13 residues. CDR1 SGDLS and CDR2 YYNGEE come from the germline V gene. V was shortened by 6 bases and J by 6 bases, with 13 bases between the two germline ends. The full variable domain, its missing parts supplied by reference TRBV9 and TRBJ2-1, is DSGVTQTPKHLITATGQRVTLRCSPRSGDLSVYWYQQSLDQGLQFLIQYYNGEERAKGNILERFSAQQFPDLHSELNLSSLELGDSALYFCASTRTGFNEQFFGPGTRLTVL.

The chain links TRBV7-6 to TRBJ1-2; D unresolved. Germline CDR1 is SGHVS and CDR2 is FNYEAQ. The CDR3 is 13 amino acids. V was pared by 4 bases and J by 8 bases, with 14 bases between. The CDR3 coding sequence is TGTGCCAGCAGCTCCTGGGCGGGTACCGGCTACACCTTC. It is translated as CASSSWAGTGYTF.